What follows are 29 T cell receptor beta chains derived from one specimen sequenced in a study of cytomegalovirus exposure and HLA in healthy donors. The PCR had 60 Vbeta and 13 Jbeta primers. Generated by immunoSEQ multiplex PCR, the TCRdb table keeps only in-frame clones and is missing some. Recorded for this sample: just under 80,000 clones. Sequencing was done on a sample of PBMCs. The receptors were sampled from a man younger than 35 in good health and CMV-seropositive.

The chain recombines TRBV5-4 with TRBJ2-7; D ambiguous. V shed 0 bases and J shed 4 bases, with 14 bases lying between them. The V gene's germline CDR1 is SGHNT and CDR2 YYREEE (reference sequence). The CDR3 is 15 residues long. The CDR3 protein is CASSLGGPGLYEQYF. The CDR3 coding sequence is TGTGCCAGCAGCTTGGGAGGTCCCGGGTTATACGAGCAGTACTTC.

The CDR3: CASSVRGQQAEQYF. The CDR3 DNA follows: TGTGCCAGCAGTGTCCGGGGACAGCAGGCCGAGCAGTACTTC. The chain has TRBV27 and TRBJ2-7, with 7 bases aligning to TRBD1. Looked up from germline, CDR1 is MNHEY and CDR2 is SMNVEV (reference sequence). CDR3 length: 14 amino acids. The J segment lost 6 bases and the V segment lost 5 bases, leaving 10 bases of the junction unmatched.

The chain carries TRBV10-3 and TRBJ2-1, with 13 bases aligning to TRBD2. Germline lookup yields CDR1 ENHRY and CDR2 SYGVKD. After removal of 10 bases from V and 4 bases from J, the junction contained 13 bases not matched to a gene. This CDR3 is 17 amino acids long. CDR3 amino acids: CATLTLGTSGKYNEQFF. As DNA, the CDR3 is TGTGCCACCCTGACCCTCGGGACTAGCGGGAAATACAATGAGCAGTTCTTC.

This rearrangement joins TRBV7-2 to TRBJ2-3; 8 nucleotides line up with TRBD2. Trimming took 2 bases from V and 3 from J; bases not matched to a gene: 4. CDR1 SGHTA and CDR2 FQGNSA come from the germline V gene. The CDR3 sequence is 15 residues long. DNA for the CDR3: TGTGCCAGCAGCTTATCGGGGGGGCAGACAGATACGCAGTATTTT. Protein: CASSLSGGQTDTQYF.

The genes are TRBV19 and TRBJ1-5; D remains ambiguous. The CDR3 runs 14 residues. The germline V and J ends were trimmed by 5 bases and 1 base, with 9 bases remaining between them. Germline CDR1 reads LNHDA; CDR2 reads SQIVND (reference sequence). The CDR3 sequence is CASSSGGSNQPQHF. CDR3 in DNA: TGTGCCAGTAGTTCGGGTGGGAGCAATCAGCCCCAGCATTTT.

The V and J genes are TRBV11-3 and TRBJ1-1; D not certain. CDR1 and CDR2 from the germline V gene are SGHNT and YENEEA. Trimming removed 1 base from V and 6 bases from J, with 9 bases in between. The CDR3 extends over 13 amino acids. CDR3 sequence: CASSLAPRSEAFF. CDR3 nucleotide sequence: TGTGCCAGCAGCTTAGCCCCCAGGTCTGAAGCTTTCTTT.

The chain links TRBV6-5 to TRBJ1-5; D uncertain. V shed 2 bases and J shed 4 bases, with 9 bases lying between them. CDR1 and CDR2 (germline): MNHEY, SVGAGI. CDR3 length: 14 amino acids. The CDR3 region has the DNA TGTGCCAGCAGTTACGGTCAGTTAAATCAGCCCCAGCATTTT. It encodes CASSYGQLNQPQHF.

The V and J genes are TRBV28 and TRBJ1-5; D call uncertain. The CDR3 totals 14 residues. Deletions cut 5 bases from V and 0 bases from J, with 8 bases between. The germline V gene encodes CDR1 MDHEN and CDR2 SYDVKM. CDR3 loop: CASSQLISNQPQHF. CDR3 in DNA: TGTGCCAGCAGTCAACTTATTAGCAATCAGCCCCAGCATTTT.

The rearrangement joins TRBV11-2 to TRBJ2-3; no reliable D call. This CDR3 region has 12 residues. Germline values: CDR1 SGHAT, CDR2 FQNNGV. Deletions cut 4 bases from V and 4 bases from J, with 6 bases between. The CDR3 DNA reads TGTGCCAGCAGCTCCTCGGCAGATACGCAGTATTTT. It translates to CASSSSADTQYF.

This CDR3 reads CASRGTGNPGTDYTDTQYF. The DNA of the CDR3 is TGTGCCAGTAGGGGTACGGGGAACCCAGGGACTGACTACACAGATACGCAGTATTTT. The rearrangement uses TRBV19 and TRBJ2-3; D might be TRBD2 (6 bases). The CDR3 length is 19 residues. Germline assignment: CDR1 LNHDA and CDR2 SQIVND (reference sequence). The V gene lost 6 bases and the J gene lost 2 bases, with 27 bases spanning the gap.

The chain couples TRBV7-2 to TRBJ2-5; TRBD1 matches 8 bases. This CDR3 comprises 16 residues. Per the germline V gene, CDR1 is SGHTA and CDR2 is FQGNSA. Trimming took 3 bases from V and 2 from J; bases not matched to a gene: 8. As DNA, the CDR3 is TGTGCCAGCAGCTTCAACAGGGGGACCCCTCAAGAGACCCAGTACTTC. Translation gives CASSFNRGTPQETQYF.

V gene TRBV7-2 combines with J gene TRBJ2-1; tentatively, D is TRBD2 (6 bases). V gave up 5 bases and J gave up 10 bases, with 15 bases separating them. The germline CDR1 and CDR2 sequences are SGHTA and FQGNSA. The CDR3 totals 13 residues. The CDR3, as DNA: TGTGCCAGCAGCGCATCTACTAGCTGGGAGCAGTTCTTC. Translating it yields CASSASTSWEQFF.

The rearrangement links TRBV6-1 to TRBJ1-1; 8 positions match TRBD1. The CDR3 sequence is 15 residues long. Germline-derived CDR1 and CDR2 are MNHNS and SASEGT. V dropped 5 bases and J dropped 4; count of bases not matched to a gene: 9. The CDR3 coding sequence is TGTGCCAGCAGTTTTAGCCAGGGGGCTGGCACTGAAGCTTTCTTT. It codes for CASSFSQGAGTEAFF.

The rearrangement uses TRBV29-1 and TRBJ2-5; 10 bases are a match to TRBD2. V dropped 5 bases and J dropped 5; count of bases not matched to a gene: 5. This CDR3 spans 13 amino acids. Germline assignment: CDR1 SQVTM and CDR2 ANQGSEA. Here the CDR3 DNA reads TGCAGCGTTAAGCGGGAGGGCGGGGAGACCCAGTACTTC. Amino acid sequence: CSVKREGGETQYF.

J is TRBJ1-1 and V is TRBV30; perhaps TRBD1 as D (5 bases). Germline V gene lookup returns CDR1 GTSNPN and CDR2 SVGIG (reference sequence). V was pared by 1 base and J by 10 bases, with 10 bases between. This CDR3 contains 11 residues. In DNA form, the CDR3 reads TGTGCCTGGAGTGCAGGGTATCGAGCTTTCTTT. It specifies CAWSAGYRAFF.

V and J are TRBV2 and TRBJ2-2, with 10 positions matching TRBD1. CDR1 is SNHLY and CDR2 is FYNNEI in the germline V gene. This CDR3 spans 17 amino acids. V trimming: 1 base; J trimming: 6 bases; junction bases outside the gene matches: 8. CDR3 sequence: CASSEGQGAYLPGELFF. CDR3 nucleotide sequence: TGTGCCAGCAGTGAAGGACAGGGGGCTTATCTTCCCGGGGAGCTGTTTTTT.

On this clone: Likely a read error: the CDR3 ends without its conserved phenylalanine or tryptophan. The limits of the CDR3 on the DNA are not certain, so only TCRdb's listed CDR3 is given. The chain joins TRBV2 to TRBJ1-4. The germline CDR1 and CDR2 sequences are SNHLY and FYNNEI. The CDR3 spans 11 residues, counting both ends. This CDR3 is CASSEEKEPSP.

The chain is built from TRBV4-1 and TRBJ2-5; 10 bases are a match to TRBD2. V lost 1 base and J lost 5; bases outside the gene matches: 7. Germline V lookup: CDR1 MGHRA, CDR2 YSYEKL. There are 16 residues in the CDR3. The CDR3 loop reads CASSQVSSGGLETQYF. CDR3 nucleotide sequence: TGCGCCAGCAGCCAAGTATCTAGCGGGGGTTTGGAGACCCAGTACTTC.

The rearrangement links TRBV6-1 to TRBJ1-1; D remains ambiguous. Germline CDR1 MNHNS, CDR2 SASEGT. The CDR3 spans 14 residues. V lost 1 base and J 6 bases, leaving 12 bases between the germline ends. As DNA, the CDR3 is TGTGCCAGCAGTGAAGGCGGGAGAAGGGCTGAAGCTTTCTTT. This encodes CASSEGGRRAEAFF.

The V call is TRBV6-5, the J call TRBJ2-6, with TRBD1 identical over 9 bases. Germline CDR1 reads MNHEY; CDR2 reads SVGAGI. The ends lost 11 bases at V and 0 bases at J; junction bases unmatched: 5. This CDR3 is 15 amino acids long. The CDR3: CACGTGFSGANVLTF. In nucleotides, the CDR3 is TGTGCCTGTGGGACAGGGTTCTCTGGGGCCAACGTCCTGACTTTC.

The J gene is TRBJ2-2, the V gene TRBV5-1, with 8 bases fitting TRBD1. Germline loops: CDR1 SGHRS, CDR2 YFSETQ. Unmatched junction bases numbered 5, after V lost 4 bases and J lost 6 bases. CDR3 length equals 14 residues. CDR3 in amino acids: CASSLLTGAGELFF. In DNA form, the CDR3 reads TGCGCCAGCAGCCTATTGACAGGGGCCGGGGAGCTGTTTTTT.

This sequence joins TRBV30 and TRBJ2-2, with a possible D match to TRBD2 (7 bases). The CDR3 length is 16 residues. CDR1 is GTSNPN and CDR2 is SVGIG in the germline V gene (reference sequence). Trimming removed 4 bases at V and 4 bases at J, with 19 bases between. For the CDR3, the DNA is TGTGCCTGGATCCGGGGGGCACGGGAACTCACCGGGGAGCTGTTTTTT. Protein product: CAWIRGARELTGELFF.

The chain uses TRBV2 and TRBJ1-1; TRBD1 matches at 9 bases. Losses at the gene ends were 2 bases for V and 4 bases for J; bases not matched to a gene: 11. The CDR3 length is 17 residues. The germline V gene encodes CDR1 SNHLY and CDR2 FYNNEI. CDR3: CASSEFPPGQGITEAFF. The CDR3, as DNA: TGTGCCAGCAGTGAATTTCCCCCGGGACAGGGCATCACTGAAGCTTTCTTT.

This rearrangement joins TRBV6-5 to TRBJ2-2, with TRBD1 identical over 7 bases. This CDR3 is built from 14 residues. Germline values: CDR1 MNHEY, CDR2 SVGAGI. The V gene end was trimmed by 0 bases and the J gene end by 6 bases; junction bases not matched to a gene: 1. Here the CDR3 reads CASSYSRGPGELFF. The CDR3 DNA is TGTGCCAGCAGTTACTCGAGGGGGCCCGGGGAGCTGTTTTTT.

The CDR3 DNA is TGCGCCAGCAGCCAAGAAACCCGGGCCAGGGCAGCAGACGGTATGAACACTGAAGCTTTCTTT. Its protein is CASSQETRARAADGMNTEAFF. The genes are TRBV4-1 and TRBJ1-1; D is perhaps TRBD1 (5 bases). The length of the CDR3 is 21 residues. Trimming shortened V by 0 bases and J by 0 bases, and 26 bases separated the two germline ends. Germline lookup yields CDR1 MGHRA and CDR2 YSYEKL.

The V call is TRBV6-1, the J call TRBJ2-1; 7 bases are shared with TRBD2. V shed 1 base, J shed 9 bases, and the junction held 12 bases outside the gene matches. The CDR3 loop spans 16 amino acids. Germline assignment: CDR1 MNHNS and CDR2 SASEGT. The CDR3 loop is CASSEGGGRALGEQFF. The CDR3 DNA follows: TGTGCCAGCAGTGAAGGCGGAGGGAGGGCCCTCGGTGAGCAGTTCTTC.

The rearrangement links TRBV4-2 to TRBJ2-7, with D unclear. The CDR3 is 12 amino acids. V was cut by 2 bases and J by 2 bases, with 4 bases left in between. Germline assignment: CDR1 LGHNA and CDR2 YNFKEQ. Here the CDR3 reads CASSQSPYEQYF. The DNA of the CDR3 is TGTGCCAGCAGCCAAAGCCCCTACGAGCAGTACTTC.

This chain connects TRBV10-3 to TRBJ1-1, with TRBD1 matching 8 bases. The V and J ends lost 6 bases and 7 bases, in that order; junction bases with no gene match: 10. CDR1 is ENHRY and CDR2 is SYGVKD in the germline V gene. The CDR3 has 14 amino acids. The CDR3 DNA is TGTGCCATCAGACAGGACAGGGAAGTTGGTGAAGCTTTCTTT. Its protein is CAIRQDREVGEAFF.

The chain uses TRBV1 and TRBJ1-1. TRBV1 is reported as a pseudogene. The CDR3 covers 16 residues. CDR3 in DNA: TGCACCAGCAGCCAAGATCGGCGCGGAATGAACACTGAAGCTTTCTTT. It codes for CTSSQDRRGMNTEAFF.